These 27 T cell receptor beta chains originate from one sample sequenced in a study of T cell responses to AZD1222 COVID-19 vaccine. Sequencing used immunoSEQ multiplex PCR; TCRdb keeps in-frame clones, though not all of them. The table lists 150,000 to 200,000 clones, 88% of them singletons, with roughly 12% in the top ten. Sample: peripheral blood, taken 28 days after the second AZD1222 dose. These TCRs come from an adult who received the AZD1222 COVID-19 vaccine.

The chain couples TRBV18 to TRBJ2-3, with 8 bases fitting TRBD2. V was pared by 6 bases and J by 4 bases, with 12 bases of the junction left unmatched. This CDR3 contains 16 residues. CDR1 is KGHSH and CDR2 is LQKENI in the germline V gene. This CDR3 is CASSSGGRNPADTQYF. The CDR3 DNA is TGTGCCAGCTCGTCGGGGGGGCGTAATCCCGCAGATACGCAGTATTTT.

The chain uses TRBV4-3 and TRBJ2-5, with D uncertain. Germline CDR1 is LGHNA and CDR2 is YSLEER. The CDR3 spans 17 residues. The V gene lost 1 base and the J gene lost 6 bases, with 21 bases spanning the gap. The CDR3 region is CASSQGLADPGEQTQYF. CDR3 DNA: TGCGCCAGCAGCCAAGGATTAGCAGACCCCGGAGAGCAGACCCAGTACTTC.

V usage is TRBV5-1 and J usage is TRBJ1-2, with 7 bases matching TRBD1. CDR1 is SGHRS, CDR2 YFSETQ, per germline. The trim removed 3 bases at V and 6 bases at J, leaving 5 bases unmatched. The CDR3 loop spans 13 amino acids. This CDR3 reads CASSYRGGDGYTF. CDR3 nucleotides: TGCGCCAGCAGCTACAGGGGCGGGGATGGCTACACCTTC.

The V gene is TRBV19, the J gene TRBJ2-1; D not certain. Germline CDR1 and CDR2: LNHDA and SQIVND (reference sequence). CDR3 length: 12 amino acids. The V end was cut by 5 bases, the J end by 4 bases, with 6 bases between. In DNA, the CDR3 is TGTGCCAGTAGTGACAATTACAATGAGCAGTTCTTC. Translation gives CASSDNYNEQFF. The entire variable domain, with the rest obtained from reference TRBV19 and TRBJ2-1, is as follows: DGGITQSPKYLFRKEGQNVTLSCEQNLNHDAMYWYRQDPGQGLRLIYYSQIVNDFQKGDIAEGYSVSREKKESFPLTVTSAQKNPTAFYLCASSDNYNEQFFGPGTRLTVL.

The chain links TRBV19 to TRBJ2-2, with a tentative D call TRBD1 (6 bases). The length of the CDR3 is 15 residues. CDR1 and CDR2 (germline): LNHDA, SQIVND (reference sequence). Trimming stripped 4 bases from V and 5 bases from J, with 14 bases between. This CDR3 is CASSKLQGRTGELFF. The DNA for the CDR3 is TGTGCCAGTAGTAAGTTACAGGGCAGGACCGGGGAGCTGTTTTTT. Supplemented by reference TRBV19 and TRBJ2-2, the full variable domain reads DGGITQSPKYLFRKEGQNVTLSCEQNLNHDAMYWYRQDPGQGLRLIYYSQIVNDFQKGDIAEGYSVSREKKESFPLTVTSAQKNPTAFYLCASSKLQGRTGELFFGEGSRLTVL.

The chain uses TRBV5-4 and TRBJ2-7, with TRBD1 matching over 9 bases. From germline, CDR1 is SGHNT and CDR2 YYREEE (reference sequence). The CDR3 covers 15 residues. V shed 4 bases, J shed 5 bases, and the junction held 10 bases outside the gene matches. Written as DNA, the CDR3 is TGTGCCAGCAGCAAGCCGGGACAGGGTTTCCACGAGCAGTACTTC. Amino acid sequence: CASSKPGQGFHEQYF.

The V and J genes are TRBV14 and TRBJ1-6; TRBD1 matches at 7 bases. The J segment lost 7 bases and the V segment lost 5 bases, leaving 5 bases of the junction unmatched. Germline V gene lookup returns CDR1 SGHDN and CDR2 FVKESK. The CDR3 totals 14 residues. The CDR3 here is CASSAGTVNSPLHF. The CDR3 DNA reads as TGTGCCAGCAGCGCCGGGACAGTGAATTCACCCCTCCACTTT.

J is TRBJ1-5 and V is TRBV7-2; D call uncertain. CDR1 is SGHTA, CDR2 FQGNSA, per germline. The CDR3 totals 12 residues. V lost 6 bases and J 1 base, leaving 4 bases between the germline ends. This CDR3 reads CASSRSNQPQHF. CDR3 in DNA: TGTGCCAGCAGTCGGAGCAATCAGCCCCAGCATTTT.

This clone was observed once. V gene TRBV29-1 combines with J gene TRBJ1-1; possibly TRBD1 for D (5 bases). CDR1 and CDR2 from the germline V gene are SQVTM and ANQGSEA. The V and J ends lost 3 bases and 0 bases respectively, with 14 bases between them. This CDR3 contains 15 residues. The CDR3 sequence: CSVEWTSSLNTEAFF. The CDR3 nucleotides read TGCAGCGTTGAGTGGACAAGCAGCTTGAACACTGAAGCTTTCTTT.

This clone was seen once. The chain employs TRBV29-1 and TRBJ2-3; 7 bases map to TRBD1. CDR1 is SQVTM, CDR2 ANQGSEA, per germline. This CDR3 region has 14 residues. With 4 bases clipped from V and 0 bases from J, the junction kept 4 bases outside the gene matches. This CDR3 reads CSVVGQPSTDTQYF. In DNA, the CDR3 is TGCAGCGTTGTGGGACAGCCTAGCACAGATACGCAGTATTTT.

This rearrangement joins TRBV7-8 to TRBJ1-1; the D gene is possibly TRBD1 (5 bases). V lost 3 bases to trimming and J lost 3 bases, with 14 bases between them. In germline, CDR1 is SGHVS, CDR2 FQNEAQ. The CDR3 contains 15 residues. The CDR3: CASSFTGSRDTEAFF. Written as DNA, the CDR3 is TGTGCCAGCAGCTTTACCGGTTCCAGGGACACTGAAGCTTTCTTT. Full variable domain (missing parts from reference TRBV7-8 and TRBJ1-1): GAGVSQSPRYKVAKRGQDVALRCDPISGHVSLFWYQQALGQGPEFLTYFQNEAQLDKSGLPSDRFFAERPEGSVSTLKIQRTQQEDSAVYLCASSFTGSRDTEAFFGQGTRLTVV.

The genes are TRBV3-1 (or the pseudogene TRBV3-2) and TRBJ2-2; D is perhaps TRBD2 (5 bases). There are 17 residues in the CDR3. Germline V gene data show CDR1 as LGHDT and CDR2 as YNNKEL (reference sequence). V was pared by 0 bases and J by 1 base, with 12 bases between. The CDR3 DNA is TGTGCCAGCAGCCAAGATGCGAGGGAGCGGAACACCGGGGAGCTGTTTTTT. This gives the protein CASSQDARERNTGELFF.

CDR3 nucleotides: TGTGCCAGCAGCTTGAGGACGGGACTTATGTTCGGAACTAATGAAAAACTGTTTTTT. Encoded protein: CASSLRTGLMFGTNEKLFF. The chain combines TRBV5-6 with TRBJ1-4, with a tentative D call TRBD1 (5 bases). The V and J ends lost 1 base and 1 base respectively, with 20 bases between them. Germline V gene lookup returns CDR1 SGHDT and CDR2 YYEEEE. This CDR3 has 19 amino acids.

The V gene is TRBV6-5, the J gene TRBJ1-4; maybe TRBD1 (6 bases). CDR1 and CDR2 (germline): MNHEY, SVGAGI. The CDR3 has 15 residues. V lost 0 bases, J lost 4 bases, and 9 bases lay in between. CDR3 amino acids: CASSYSGQINEKLFF. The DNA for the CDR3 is TGTGCCAGCAGTTACTCGGGACAAATTAATGAAAAACTGTTTTTT.

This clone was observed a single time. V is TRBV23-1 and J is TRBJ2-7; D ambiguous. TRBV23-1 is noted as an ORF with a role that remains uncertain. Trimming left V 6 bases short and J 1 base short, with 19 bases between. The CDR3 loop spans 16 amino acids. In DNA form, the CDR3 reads TGCGCCAGCAGCCGTTGCTCCGGGCCCGATTCCTACGAGCAGTACTTC. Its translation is CASSRCSGPDSYEQYF.

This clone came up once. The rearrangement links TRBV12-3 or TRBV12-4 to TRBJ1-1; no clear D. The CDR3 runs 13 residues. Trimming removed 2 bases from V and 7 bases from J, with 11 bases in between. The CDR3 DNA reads TGTGCCAGCAGTTTATTTAGGGCGGGTGAAGCTTTCTTT. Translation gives CASSLFRAGEAFF.

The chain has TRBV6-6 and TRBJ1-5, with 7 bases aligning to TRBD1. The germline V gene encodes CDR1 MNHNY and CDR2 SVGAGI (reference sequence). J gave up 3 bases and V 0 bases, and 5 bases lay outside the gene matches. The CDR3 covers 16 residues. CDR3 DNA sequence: TGTGCCAGCAGTTACTCGGGACAGCGTCCCAATCAGCCCCAGCATTTT. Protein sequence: CASSYSGQRPNQPQHF.

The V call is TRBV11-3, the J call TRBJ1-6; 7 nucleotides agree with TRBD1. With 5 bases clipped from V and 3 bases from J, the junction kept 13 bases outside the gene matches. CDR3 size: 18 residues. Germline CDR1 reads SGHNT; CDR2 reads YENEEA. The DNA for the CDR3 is TGTGCCAGCAGCCATCAGCGTGAAGGACAGGTCTATAATTCACCCCTCCACTTT. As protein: CASSHQREGQVYNSPLHF.

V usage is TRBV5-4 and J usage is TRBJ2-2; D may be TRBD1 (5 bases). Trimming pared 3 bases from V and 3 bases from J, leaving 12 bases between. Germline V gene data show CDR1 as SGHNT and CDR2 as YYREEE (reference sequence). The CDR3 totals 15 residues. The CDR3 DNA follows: TGTGCCAGCAGCTCCAGGGTATGGGACACCGGGGAGCTGTTTTTT. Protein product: CASSSRVWDTGELFF.

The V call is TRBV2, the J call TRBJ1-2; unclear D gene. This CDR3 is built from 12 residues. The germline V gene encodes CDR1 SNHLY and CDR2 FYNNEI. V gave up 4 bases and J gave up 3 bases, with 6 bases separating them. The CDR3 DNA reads TGTGCCAGCAGTGTGGTCCACTATGGCTACACCTTC. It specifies CASSVVHYGYTF.

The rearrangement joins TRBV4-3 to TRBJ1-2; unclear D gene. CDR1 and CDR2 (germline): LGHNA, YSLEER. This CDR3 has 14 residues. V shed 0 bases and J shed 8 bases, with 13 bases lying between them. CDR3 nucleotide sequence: TGCGCCAGCAGCCAAGATTTTAACGACCAAGGCTACACCTTC. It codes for CASSQDFNDQGYTF.

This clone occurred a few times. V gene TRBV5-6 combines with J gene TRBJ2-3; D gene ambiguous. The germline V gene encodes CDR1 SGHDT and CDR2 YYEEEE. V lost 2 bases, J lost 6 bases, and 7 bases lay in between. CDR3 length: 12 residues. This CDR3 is CASSFMEDTQYF. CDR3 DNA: TGTGCCAGCAGCTTCATGGAGGATACGCAGTATTTT.

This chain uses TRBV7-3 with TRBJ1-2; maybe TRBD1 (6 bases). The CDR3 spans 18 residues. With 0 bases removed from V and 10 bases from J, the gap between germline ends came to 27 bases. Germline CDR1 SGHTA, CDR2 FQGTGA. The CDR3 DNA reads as TGTGCCAGCAGCTTAACGGGGTCTGTTCGGGGGGCCGATACGGTCTACACCTTC. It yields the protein CASSLTGSVRGADTVYTF.

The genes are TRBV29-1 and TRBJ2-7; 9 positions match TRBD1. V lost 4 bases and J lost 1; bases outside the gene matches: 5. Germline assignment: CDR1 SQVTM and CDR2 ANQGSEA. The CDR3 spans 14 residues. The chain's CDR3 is CSVGGQGLSYEQYF. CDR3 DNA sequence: TGCAGCGTTGGGGGACAGGGTTTATCCTACGAGCAGTACTTC.

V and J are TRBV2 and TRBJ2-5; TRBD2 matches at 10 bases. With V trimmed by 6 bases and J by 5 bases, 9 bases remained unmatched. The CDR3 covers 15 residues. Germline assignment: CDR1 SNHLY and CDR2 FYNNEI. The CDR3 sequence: CASSLGAGGPETQYF. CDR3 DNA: TGTGCCAGCAGCCTCGGAGCGGGGGGGCCGGAGACCCAGTACTTC.

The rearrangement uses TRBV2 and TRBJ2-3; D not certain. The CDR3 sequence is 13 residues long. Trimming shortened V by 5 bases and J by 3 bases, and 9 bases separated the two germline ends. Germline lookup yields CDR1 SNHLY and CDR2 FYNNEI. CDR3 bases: TGTGCCAGCAGTTCCCTGGTTACAGATACGCAGTATTTT. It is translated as CASSSLVTDTQYF.

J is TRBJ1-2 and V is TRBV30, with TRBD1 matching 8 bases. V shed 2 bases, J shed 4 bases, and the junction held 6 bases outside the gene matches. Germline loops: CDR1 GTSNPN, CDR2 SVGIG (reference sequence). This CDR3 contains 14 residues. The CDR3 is CAWSRDRPGYGYTF. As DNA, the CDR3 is TGTGCCTGGAGTCGGGACAGGCCGGGCTATGGCTACACCTTC.